This paragraph reports one TCR beta chain. The antigen is unknown. One tube held mixed TRB-A and TRB-B primer pools for touch-down PCR. TCRdb re-called the multiplex PCR reads; one entry per CDR3 protein, DNA not given. In all, the sample yields around 11,000 distinct CDR3 sequences. This record belongs to a study of T cell clusters in autoimmune cytopenias. Study-level points and caveats: Active autoimmune hepatitis patients had around 3-fold fewer exclusive TRB clusters than healthy donors.

TRB was amplified from roughly 270 ng of peripheral blood genomic DNA per sample. Separately, the same data were catalogued under a study of T cell repertoires in aging, cancer and after chemotherapy. That source adds: Healthy donors lost TCR diversity with age mainly through richness, cancer patients through richness and evenness. Rebound thymic output was suggested by rising median generation probability during chemotherapy in each cancer cohort.

The receptor was derived from a human donor in good health. The specimen was peripheral blood.

CDR3 amino acids: CASTPGPGEQFF. The V call is TRBV6-2 or TRBV6-3, the J call TRBJ2-1; TCRdb returns TRBD1, unconfirmable since there is no DNA. This CDR3 comprises 12 residues. Germline-derived CDR1 and CDR2 are MNHEY and SVGEGT.